This TCR beta chain was sequenced during a study of blood T cell repertoires in COVID-19 (dated by TCRdb to the early 2020s). Some background on the complete study: Collaborator samples came from the United States, Italy and Spain and covered acute and convalescent phases of COVID-19. Where HLA class I and class II types were available, the types were taken from metadata supplied by the sample provider, not from assay-based typing. A de-identified subject ID, COVID-19 status, age in years and sex were almost always included in the sample metadata. The material from the prospective study consisted of cDNA or gDNA derived from T cells, B-cell-depleted T cells, or PBMCs. Deeply sampled blood TCRbeta repertoires from subjects exposed to, actively infected with, or recovered from COVID-19 were included in the dataset. The repertoires were released in a freely available public database intended as a resource for research on the immune response to SARS-CoV-2. The samples were drawn from two sources: the first 160 participants of the ongoing ImmuneRACE study, and 1,000 to 1,500 subjects contributed by 6 global collaborators.

Overall results and qualifications from the work: The quantity of clinical and demographic metadata differed by source and by participant and was supplied without curation.

TCRbeta CDR3 regions were amplified from genomic DNA using the immunoSEQ Assay, a bias-controlled multiplex PCR. As for how the authors treated the data: The number of nucleated cells in each sample was estimated from the amplification of reference gene primers within the assay. To quantify the absolute abundance of each unique TCRbeta CDR3 rearrangement, sequence reads were collapsed and filtered. For each sample, productive Simpson clonality was calculated as the square root of Simpson's diversity index over productive rearrangements. The table comes from immuneACCESS by way of TCRdb, which keeps in-frame sequences with V and J called. Part of the clones is missing from these tables; in studies checked, under half for an unresolved V gene and the rest for unknown reasons. D and trimming were read from the DNA, whereas the V and J calls and clone size are those reported in that table. The table for this sample lists under 200,000 clones; roughly four fifths of them were counted only once. 1.5% of the sample is taken by the ten largest.

Each collaborating institution followed its own protocols to collect whole blood in K2EDTA tubes. For TCRbeta analysis, collaborators shipped samples in one of three forms: frozen whole blood, isolated PBMCs, or DNA extracted from either of those sample types. The CDR3 numbers 15 residues from cysteine through phenylalanine. Only the CDR3 DNA stays, 45 bases, in frame from base 1. The CDR1 and CDR2 encoded by the germline V gene (reference sequence) are MNHEY and SMNVEV. V was cut back by 2 bases and J by 4 bases, leaving a gap of 14 bases between them. This clone was observed once. This receptor's antigen is unknown. Base qualities are not recorded, but no much larger clone differs from it by a single base.

Rearrangement joined TRBV27 to TRBJ1-2; the D region possibly corresponds to TRBD1 (5 bases align). Sequenced input: peripheral blood. The receptor was isolated from a human donor in a cohort sampled during active COVID-19. In nucleotides, the sequence is TGTGCCAGCAGTTTAACGACAGCACCCACCTATGGCTACACCTTC. This codes for CASSLTTAPTYGYTF.